The text below deals with one TCR beta chain. Its antigen is not identified. Study-wide findings and caveats: In terms of TCR gene usage, tumor memory CD4+ T cells clustered together with blood and lymph node memory CD4+ cells, as well as with lymph node naive CD4+ cells.

Memory CD4+ T cells were sorted as CD4+CD45RO+CD25- cells. From germline, CDR1 is SGHVS and CDR2 FNYEAQ. V lost 4 bases, J lost 3 bases, and 3 bases stayed unmatched. This CDR3 comprises 15 residues. MiXCR was run by TCRdb on the 5' RACE reads, yielding one entry per CDR3 protein. The sample carries tens of thousands of distinct CDR3 sequences, less than 30% recorded once. Sample: memory CD4+ T cells sorted from a lymph node. The subset: memory CD4+ T cells, CD4+CD45RO+CD25-. V usage is TRBV7-6 and J usage is TRBJ2-7; TRBD2 matches at 13 bases. This TCR was sampled from a female donor with breast cancer. CDR3 DNA sequence: TGTGCCAGCAGCTCATGGACTAGCGGGAGCTACGAGCAGTACTTC. Its protein product is CASSSWTSGSYEQYF.